One TCR beta chain is described in this entry. As yet, its antigen is unknown. The entry originates in a study of regulatory and conventional T cells in RAG deficiency. Broader study findings: Shannon entropy was markedly lower and Simpson indices higher in RAG-deficient patients than control T-cell subsets. Shorter CDR3s in all patient subsets; >75% Treg-Tconv overlap in Omenn. Omenn syndrome and CID/AS patients had around 100-fold fewer unique Treg TCR beta sequences, versus about 10-fold elsewhere.

CDR1 is MGHRA, CDR2 YSYEKL, per germline. The CDR3 is made up of 13 amino acids. The V end was cut by 4 bases, the J end by 7 bases, with 13 bases between. Produced via immunoSEQ multiplex PCR; TCRdb's table is partial and in-frame only. The sample consists of about 8,500 clones, over 75% of them appearing once. This same sample was also taken into another study, of regulatory T cells. That source adds: The PCR used 52 TRBV and 13 TRBJ primers.

This TCR derives from a human donor in good health. Sequences were obtained from CD8+ T cells sorted from blood. The gene calls are TRBV4-1 and TRBJ1-2, with a tentative D call TRBD1 (5 bases). CDR3 protein: CASSPLGASGYTF. The DNA for the CDR3 is TGCGCCAGCAGCCCCCTTGGGGCGAGTGGCTACACCTTC.